This TCR beta chain was observed in a study of lung T cells in sarcoidosis with Löfgren's syndrome. In the study overall: In sarcoidosis, CD4+ T cells accumulate in bronchoalveolar lavage fluid. Study-wide results and caveats: Shared TRAV12-1 and TRBV2 CDR3 motifs were reported across several patients.

This CDR3 spans 13 amino acids. The germline V and J ends were trimmed by 5 bases and 0 bases, with 8 bases remaining between them. Looked up from germline, CDR1 is DFQATT and CDR2 is SNEGSKA (reference sequence). Each CDR3 protein gets one entry after TCRdb re-called the reads with MiXCR. The sample holds 58,000 or so distinct CDR3 sequences; around 20% are singletons and the top ten take over 2%. This clonotype was observed at least ten times. Antigen: not known. V usage is TRBV20-1 and J usage is TRBJ1-3; unclear D gene. The clonotype was recovered from a human donor with sarcoidosis (Löfgren's syndrome or another form), or a control subject (not recorded which). The material sequenced was CD4+ T cells from PBMCs. The DNA for the CDR3 is TGCAGTGCTGGCCCGGTCTCTGGAAACACCATATATTTT. Protein: CSAGPVSGNTIYF.